The clone carrying this TCR beta chain was recorded many times. From around 0.5 ug total RNA, TCR beta cDNA was generated with a primer in the constant region. Slightly modified ARM-PCR served as the procedure for the TCR beta libraries. These libraries came from three rounds of nested multiplex PCR. TRBV1-TRBV30 forward primers and a C-beta reverse primer were used in the first two PCR rounds, which each ran for about 9 cycles. TCRdb recomputed calls from the multiplex PCR reads with MiXCR, one row per CDR3 protein. The sample consists of 320,000 or so distinct CDR3 sequences, approximately 65% of them appearing once. The record originates from a study of tumor-infiltrating lymphocytes in primary liver carcinoma. At the level of the study: Patients diagnosed with primary liver carcinoma received treatment through surgical resection.

Unsorted whole blood yielded the blood RNA, and germline DNA was also extracted. Trimming removed 3 bases from V and 0 bases from J, with 12 bases in between. Germline lookup yields CDR1 SGHVS and CDR2 FQNEAQ. The CDR3 contains 15 residues. The genes are TRBV7-8 and TRBJ2-7; D possibly corresponds to TRBD1 (6 bases). The sequenced material came from peripheral blood. The origin of this receptor is a man in his forties or fifties with primary liver carcinoma and hepatitis B virus infection. The CDR3 region is CASSFFRDTSYEQYF. CDR3 bases: TGTGCCAGCAGCTTTTTCCGGGACACCTCCTACGAGCAGTACTTC.